This T cell receptor beta chain was captured by sequencing in a study of blood T cell repertoires in COVID-19. The wider study: Researchers got acute and convalescent COVID-19 samples from the United States, Italy and Spain. T cells, B-cell-depleted T cells, or PBMCs provided the cDNA or gDNA that served as material.

Trimming cost V 4 bases and J 4 bases; bases outside gene matches: 5. Germline CDR1 and CDR2: SGHRS and YFSETQ. This CDR3 is 13 amino acids long. As processed by the authors: How many nucleated cells were present was estimated from reference gene primer amplification. Assay used: immunoSEQ multiplex PCR; TCRdb lists only in-frame clones, some missing. Clone size and V and J calls were adopted from that table, with D and trimming inferred from the DNA. There are hundreds of thousands of clones in the sample; roughly 85% occur only once, and 4.5% to 6% lies in the top ten. V and J are TRBV5-1 and TRBJ2-7; TRBD1 aligns across 7 bases. Sequencing was carried out using peripheral blood. The sequence was obtained from a man aged 50-60 years with active or convalescent COVID-19. The CDR3 DNA sequence: TGCGCCAGCAGCCAGGGGGATGGGTACGAGCAGTACTTC. It encodes CASSQGDGYEQYF.